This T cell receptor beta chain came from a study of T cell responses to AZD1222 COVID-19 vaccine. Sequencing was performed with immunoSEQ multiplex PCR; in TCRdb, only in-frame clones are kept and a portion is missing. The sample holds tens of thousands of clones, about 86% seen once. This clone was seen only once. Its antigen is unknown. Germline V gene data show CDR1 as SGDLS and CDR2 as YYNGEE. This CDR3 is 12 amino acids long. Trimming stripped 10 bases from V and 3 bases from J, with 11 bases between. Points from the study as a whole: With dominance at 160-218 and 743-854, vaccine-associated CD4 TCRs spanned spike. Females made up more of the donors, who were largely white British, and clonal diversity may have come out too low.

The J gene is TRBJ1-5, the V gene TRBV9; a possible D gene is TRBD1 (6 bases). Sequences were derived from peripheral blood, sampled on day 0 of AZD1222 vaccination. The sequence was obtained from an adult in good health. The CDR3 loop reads CAGTGYNQPQHF. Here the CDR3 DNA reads TGTGCCGGAACAGGGTACAATCAGCCCCAGCATTTT.